This T cell receptor (beta chain) came from a study of T-cell memory formation after mild COVID-19. Broader study findings: Contracting clones from day 15 to 85 had balanced CD4/CD8; later expanders favoured CD4+. Cross-reactive memory appears to have joined, as suggested by some responding clones showing up in pre-infection memory. Largely, contracting CD4+ clones fell within CM and EM, and contracting CD8+ clones within EMRA.

5'RACE with constant-segment primers built TCRalpha and TCRbeta cDNA libraries with UMIs. In TCRdb, the 5' RACE reads were re-called with MiXCR into one record per CDR3 protein. Among a few hundred thousand distinct CDR3 sequences listed, approximately 15% were seen once. With 8 bases removed from V and 5 bases from J, the gap between germline ends came to 10 bases. The germline gives CDR1 MRHNA, CDR2 SNTAGT. The CDR3 contains 12 residues. Comments on this clonotype: No antigen is known for it.

The specimen sequenced was PBMCs or a T cell subset sorted from them (not recorded which). This clonotype was obtained from a man between 18 and 35 years old who had mild COVID-19 (a few samples of this study predate the infection). Cell type and time point are not known. This chain links TRBV6-4 with TRBJ2-1; the D call may be TRBD1 or TRBD2 (5 bases each). The CDR3 bases are TGTGCCAGCCGGGACCGCAACAATGAGCAGTTCTTC. Its translation: CASRDRNNEQFF.